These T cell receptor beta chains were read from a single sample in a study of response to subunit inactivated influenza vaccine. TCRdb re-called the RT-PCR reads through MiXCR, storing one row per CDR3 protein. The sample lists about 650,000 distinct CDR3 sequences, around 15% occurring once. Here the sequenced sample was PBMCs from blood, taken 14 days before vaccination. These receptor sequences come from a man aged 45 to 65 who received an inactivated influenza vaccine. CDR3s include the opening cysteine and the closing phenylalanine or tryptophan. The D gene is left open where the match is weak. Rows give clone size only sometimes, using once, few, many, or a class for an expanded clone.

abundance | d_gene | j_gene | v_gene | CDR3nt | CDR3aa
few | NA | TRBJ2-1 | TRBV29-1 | TGCAGCGCCCCGGGGCCCTACAATGAGCAGTTCTTC | CSAPGPYNEQFF
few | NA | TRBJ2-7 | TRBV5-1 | TGCGCCAGCAGCTTGGAATCGGTCTGGTTAGTCGACGAGCAGTACTTC | CASSLESVWLVDEQYF
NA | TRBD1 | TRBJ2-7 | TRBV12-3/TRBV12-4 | TGTGCCAGCAGCAGGACAGGGGCTCACTTCGAGCAGTACTTC | CASSRTGAHFEQYF
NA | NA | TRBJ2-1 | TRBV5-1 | TGCGCCAGCAGCGCGTCTGGGTTCAATGAGCAGTTCTTC | CASSASGFNEQFF
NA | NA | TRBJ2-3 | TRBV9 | TGTGCCAGCAGCCCCAGAGGGCGACAGGACATCACAGATACGCAGTATTTT | CASSPRGRQDITDTQYF
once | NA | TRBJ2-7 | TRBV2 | TGTGCCAGCAGTCCCACACGCACAGGGAGCTCCTACGAGCAGTACTTC | CASSPTRTGSSYEQYF
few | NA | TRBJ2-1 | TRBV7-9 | TGTGCCAGCAGCTCCGATAGCGGCCAAAACAATGAGCAGTTCTTC | CASSSDSGQNNEQFF
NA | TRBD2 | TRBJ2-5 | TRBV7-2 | TGTGCCAGCAGCCCTAGGACTAGCGAGGAGACCCAGTACTTC | CASSPRTSEETQYF
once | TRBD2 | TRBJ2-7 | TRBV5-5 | TGTGCCAGCAGCCACAGACTAGCGGGAGGAATCTACGAGCAGTACTTC | CASSHRLAGGIYEQYF
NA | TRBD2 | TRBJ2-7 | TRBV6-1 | TGTGCCAGCAGGTCCCCGGGAGCAGCGGGAGGGCCCGGCGAGCAGTACTTC | CASRSPGAAGGPGEQYF
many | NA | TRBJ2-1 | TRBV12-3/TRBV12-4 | TGTGCCAGCAACCCAGGGTACAATGAGCAGTTCTTC | CASNPGYNEQFF
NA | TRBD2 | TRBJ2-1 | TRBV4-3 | TGCGCCAGCAGCCAAGATCCAGCGGGAGGGTCATCCTACAATGAGCAGTTCTTC | CASSQDPAGGSSYNEQFF
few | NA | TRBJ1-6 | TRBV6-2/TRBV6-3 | TGTGCCAGCAGTTATAGGGGGGATTCACCCCTCCACTTT | CASSYRGDSPLHF
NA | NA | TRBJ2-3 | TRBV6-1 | TGTGCCAGCAGATTCGGACAGATCACAGATACGCAGTATTTT | CASRFGQITDTQYF
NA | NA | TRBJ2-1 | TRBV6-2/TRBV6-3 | TGTGCCAGCAGCCGAGGGGGGACAACGAATGAGCAGTTCTTC | CASSRGGTTNEQFF
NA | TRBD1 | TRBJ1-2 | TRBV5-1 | TGCGCCAGCAGGCCCGGGACAGGGTATGAGGATGGCTACACCTTC | CASRPGTGYEDGYTF
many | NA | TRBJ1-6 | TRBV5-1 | TGCGCCAGCAGCTTGCAAGGGGCAGAGTCACCCCTCCACTTT | CASSLQGAESPLHF
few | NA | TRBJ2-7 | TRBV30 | TGTGCCTGGAGTAGGAACTCCTACGAGCAGTACTTC | CAWSRNSYEQYF
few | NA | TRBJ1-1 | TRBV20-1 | TGCAGTGCTAGGGAGCGGGGCGCCTTGAACACTGAAGCTTTCTTT | CSARERGALNTEAFF
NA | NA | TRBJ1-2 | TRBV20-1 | TGCAGTGCTGGACCAGGGGAAGCTAACTATGGCTACACCTTC | CSAGPGEANYGYTF
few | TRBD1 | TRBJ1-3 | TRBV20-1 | TGCAGTGCTGGACAGGGGGCATTTGGAAACACCATATATTTT | CSAGQGAFGNTIYF
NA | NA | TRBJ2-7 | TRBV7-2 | TGTGCCAGCAGCACCCGGACAGACTCCTACGAGCAGTACTTC | CASSTRTDSYEQYF
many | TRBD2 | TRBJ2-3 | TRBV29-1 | TGCAGCGCCCGAACCACTAGCGGGGCCAGCACAGATACGCAGTATTTT | CSARTTSGASTDTQYF
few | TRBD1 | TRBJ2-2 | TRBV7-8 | TGTGCCAGCAGCTTTGTGGCGACAGGGGCGAACACCGGGGAGCTGTTTTTT | CASSFVATGANTGELFF
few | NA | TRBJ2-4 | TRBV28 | TGTGCCAGCAGTTTCCTGCAGGACAGCGACATTCAGTACTTC | CASSFLQDSDIQYF
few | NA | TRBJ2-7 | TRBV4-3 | TGCGCCAGCAGCCAAGGCAGGGGAAACGAGCAGTACTTC | CASSQGRGNEQYF
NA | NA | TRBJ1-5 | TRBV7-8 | TGTGCCAGCAGCCAAGACAGGACCCTCAGCAATCAGCCCCAGCATTTT | CASSQDRTLSNQPQHF
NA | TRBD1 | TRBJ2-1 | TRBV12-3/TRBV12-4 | TGTGCCACCGAGCCGGGACAGGGGTTCAATGAGCAGTTCTTC | CATEPGQGFNEQFF
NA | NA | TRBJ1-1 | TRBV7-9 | TGTGCCAGCAGCCGGGGACTAGCGAACACTGAAGCTTTCTTT | CASSRGLANTEAFF
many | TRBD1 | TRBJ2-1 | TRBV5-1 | TGCGCCAGCAGCTTGGACGGACAGGGATGGTATGAGCAGTTCTTC | CASSLDGQGWYEQFF